Here is one T cell receptor (beta chain) with its context. Its target is not known. This entry is derived from a study of T-cell memory formation after mild COVID-19. Study-wide results and caveats: Pre-infection memory held some responding clones, suggesting pre-existing cross-reactive T cells responded. CD4+ clones that contracted lay mainly in CM and EM; CD8+ ones lay in EMRA.

Sample barcodes and UMIs were carried by the TCR alpha and TCR beta cDNA libraries that 5'RACE generated with constant-segment primers. TCRdb called the 5' RACE reads again in MiXCR, with one record for every CDR3 protein. Of roughly 280,000 distinct CDR3 sequences listed, around 15% are singletons. Material: PBMCs or a T cell subset sorted from them (not recorded which). This TCR was sampled from a man aged 18 to 29 who had mild COVID-19 (a few samples of this study predate the infection). Cell type and time point are not known.

The CDR3 spells CATSRDYSGELFF. CDR3 in DNA: TGTGCCACCAGCAGAGATTATTCCGGGGAGCTGTTTTTT. V and J are TRBV15 and TRBJ2-2; no clear D. The V end was cut by 0 bases, the J end by 6 bases, with 5 bases between. Germline CDR1 is LNHNV and CDR2 is YYDKDF (reference sequence). The CDR3 spans 13 residues. The complete variable domain, with remaining parts taken from reference TRBV15 and TRBJ2-2, reads DAMVIQNPRYQVTQFGKPVTLSCSQTLNHNVMYWYQQKSSQAPKLLFHYYDKDFNNEADTPDNFQSRRPNTSFCFLDIRSPGLGDTAMYLCATSRDYSGELFFGEGSRLTVL.